These 13 T cell receptor beta chains came from one sample sequenced in a study of blood T cell repertoires in COVID-19. Data came from immunoSEQ multiplex PCR; TCRdb stores just in-frame clones and leaves some out. The sample contains 200,000 or so clones, approximately 90% of which appear only once. Sequencing was done on a sample of peripheral blood. These receptors came from a man aged 25 to 40 with COVID-19, enrolled during active disease.

This chain uses TRBV25-1 with TRBJ1-4, with D perhaps matching TRBD1 (6 bases). V lost 2 bases and J lost 1, with 17 bases in between. This CDR3 has 18 amino acids. Germline-derived CDR1 and CDR2 are MGHDK and SYGVNS. The CDR3 region has the DNA TGTGCCAGCAGTGAAGTTGCGGGGGCGCGGCAAACTAATGAAAAACTGTTTTTT. It encodes CASSEVAGARQTNEKLFF.

This chain connects TRBV7-9 to TRBJ2-1; D is ambiguous. Germline values: CDR1 SEHNR, CDR2 FQNEAQ (reference sequence). The germline V and J ends were trimmed by 5 bases and 6 bases, with 11 bases remaining between them. This CDR3 contains 13 residues. DNA for the CDR3: TGTGCCAGCAGCACCTGGGCAGGCAATGAGCAGTTCTTC. This gives the protein CASSTWAGNEQFF.

CDR3 region: CASSPLSGQGTDTQYF. Here the CDR3 DNA reads TGTGCCAGCAGCCCTCTTTCGGGACAGGGCACAGATACGCAGTATTTT. This chain connects TRBV28 to TRBJ2-3, with 8 bases identical to TRBD1. J gave up 1 base and V 6 bases, and 9 bases lay outside the gene matches. The CDR3 sequence is 16 residues long. CDR1 and CDR2 from the germline V gene are MDHEN and SYDVKM.

The chain recombines TRBV7-2 with TRBJ2-1; 7 bases line up with TRBD1. The CDR3 is 16 residues long. Germline assignment: CDR1 SGHTA and CDR2 FQGNSA. V lost 1 base and J lost 3; bases outside the gene matches: 6. Here the CDR3 reads CASSLVSGGGYNEQFF. The DNA of the CDR3 is TGTGCCAGCAGCTTAGTGTCAGGGGGTGGCTACAATGAGCAGTTCTTC.

The rearrangement joins TRBV24-1 to TRBJ2-7, with D possibly being TRBD1 (5 bases). The CDR3 length is 15 residues. Germline CDR1 KGHDR, CDR2 SFDVKD. Trimming shortened V by 2 bases and J by 6 bases, and 16 bases separated the two germline ends. The CDR3 sequence is CATSDSNRKVGEQYF. The CDR3 DNA reads TGTGCCACCAGTGATTCAAACAGGAAAGTCGGCGAGCAGTACTTC.

This chain joins TRBV5-6 and TRBJ1-2; 9 positions match TRBD1. After removal of 3 bases from V and 5 bases from J, the junction contained 17 bases not matched to a gene. CDR3 size: 18 residues. Germline loops: CDR1 SGHDT, CDR2 YYEEEE. For the CDR3, the DNA is TGTGCCAGCAGCTCAACCACAGGGGGCGAGGGAGAATGGTATGGCTACACCTTC. Its protein product is CASSSTTGGEGEWYGYTF.

This chain uses TRBV24-1 with TRBJ1-5; D may be TRBD1 (6 bases). Germline V gene lookup returns CDR1 KGHDR and CDR2 SFDVKD. V gave up 9 bases and J gave up 5 bases, with 13 bases separating them. The CDR3 sequence is 13 residues long. The CDR3 spells CATGQGSHQPQHF. CDR3 nucleotide sequence: TGTGCCACCGGGCAGGGGAGTCATCAGCCCCAGCATTTT.

This chain links TRBV20-1 with TRBJ2-1, with D maybe TRBD2 (6 bases). CDR3 length: 11 residues. Germline V gene data show CDR1 as DFQATT and CDR2 as SNEGSKA (reference sequence). Trimming left V 5 bases short and J 14 bases short, with 16 bases between. The CDR3 region is CSASLALGEFF. The CDR3 nucleotides read TGCAGTGCTTCTCTAGCGCTAGGCGAGTTCTTC.

The table lists this clone with a count of one. Sequence at one end of the junction differs from germline and may be a read error. The CDR3 is CASTLGQLQNEKLFF. The CDR3 coding sequence is TGTGCCAGCACCTTGGGACAACTCCAGAATGAAAAACTGTTTTTT. The V call is TRBV5-8, the J call TRBJ1-4; a possible D gene is TRBD1 (6 bases). There are 15 residues in the CDR3. Germline V lookup: CDR1 SGHTS, CDR2 YDEGEE.

This clone was observed once. The V call is TRBV7-8, the J call TRBJ1-4; D is undetermined. This CDR3 is built from 14 residues. Trimming stripped 5 bases from V and 8 bases from J, with 15 bases between. Germline V gene data show CDR1 as SGHVS and CDR2 as FQNEAQ. The CDR3 is CASSPSGLKEKLFF. CDR3 nucleotides: TGTGCCAGCAGCCCCAGCGGGCTGAAGGAAAAACTGTTTTTT.

The chain is built from TRBV19 and TRBJ1-1; the match to TRBD1 covers 9 bases. The CDR3 consists of 15 residues. Trimming at V came to 11 bases and at J to 0 bases, leaving 10 bases not matched to a gene. Germline V lookup: CDR1 LNHDA, CDR2 SQIVND (reference sequence). For the CDR3, the DNA is TGTGCCTGCAACTGGGGGGACAGGGTGAACACTGAAGCTTTCTTT. The encoded protein is CACNWGDRVNTEAFF.

This clone showed up just once. The chain recombines TRBV5-6 with TRBJ2-1, with D hard to call. The CDR3 has 11 residues. The germline V and J ends were trimmed by 3 bases and 8 bases, with 6 bases remaining between them. Per germline, CDR1 SGHDT and CDR2 YYEEEE. The chain's CDR3 is CASSSFHEQFF. The CDR3 DNA is TGTGCCAGCAGCTCCTTCCATGAGCAGTTCTTC. Full variable domain (missing parts from reference TRBV5-6 and TRBJ2-1): DAGVTQSPTHLIKTRGQQVTLRCSPKSGHDTVSWYQQALGQGPQFIFQYYEEEERQRGNFPDRFSGHQFPNYSSELNVNALLLGDSALYLCASSSFHEQFFGPGTRLTVL.

The chain is built from TRBV5-1 and TRBJ1-1, with TRBD1 matching over 11 bases. This CDR3 region has 15 residues. The V gene's germline CDR1 is SGHRS and CDR2 YFSETQ. J gave up 4 bases and V 1 base, and 3 bases lay outside the gene matches. This chain's CDR3 is CASSLSDRGLTEAFF. CDR3 in DNA: TGCGCCAGCAGCTTGTCGGACAGGGGGCTCACTGAAGCTTTCTTT. Full variable domain (missing parts from reference TRBV5-1 and TRBJ1-1): KAGVTQTPRYLIKTRGQQVTLSCSPISGHRSVSWYQQTPGQGLQFLFEYFSETQRNKGNFPGRFSGRQFSNSRSEMNVSTLELGDSALYLCASSLSDRGLTEAFFGQGTRLTVV.